The 25 T cell receptor beta chains reported below all come from one sample, sequenced in a study of shared clonotypes between healthy human individuals. Assay used: immunoSEQ multiplex PCR; TCRdb lists only in-frame clones, some missing. Of 730,000 or so clones in the sample, roughly 70% are singletons; the top ten hold around 2%. Sequenced input: memory CD4+ T cells sorted from blood. Regarding subset: CD45RA-negative fraction. Receptors originate from a woman in her twenties or thirties in good health.

The chain uses TRBV28 and TRBJ1-2, with unresolved D. The V gene lost 3 bases and the J gene lost 7 bases, with 12 bases spanning the gap. The length of the CDR3 is 13 residues. Germline-derived CDR1 and CDR2 are MDHEN and SYDVKM. CDR3 in amino acids: CASSLPRRSGYTF. The CDR3 nucleotides read TGTGCCAGCAGTTTGCCCAGGCGGAGTGGCTACACCTTC.

The chain combines TRBV6-1 with TRBJ2-5, with a possible D match to TRBD1 (6 bases). Germline V CDR1 and CDR2: MNHNS, SASEGT. The CDR3 is made up of 13 amino acids. V was cut by 4 bases and J by 5 bases, with 11 bases left in between. The CDR3 sequence is CASSGRGRETQYF. Here the CDR3 DNA reads TGTGCCAGCAGTGGCAGGGGAAGGGAGACCCAGTACTTC.

The chain combines TRBV5-4 with TRBJ1-1; the D gene is possibly TRBD1 (6 bases). V shed 2 bases and J shed 4 bases, with 12 bases lying between them. CDR3 length: 14 residues. CDR1 and CDR2 (germline): SGHNT, YYREEE (reference sequence). CDR3 sequence reads: CASSLRGTGTEAFF. The CDR3 DNA reads as TGTGCCAGCAGCTTAAGGGGGACGGGCACTGAAGCTTTCTTT.

This rearrangement joins TRBV21-1 to TRBJ2-5. TRBV21-1 is tagged as a pseudogene. The CDR3 is 15 residues long. The DNA for the CDR3 is TGTGCCAGCAGCAATGACAGGGCGCGGGGGGAGACCCAGTACTTC. Protein product: CASSNDRARGETQYF.

The chain couples TRBV1 to TRBJ1-1; the tabulated D call, TRBD1, remains unverified against the DNA. TRBV1 is noted as a pseudogene. The CDR3 totals 15 residues. CDR3 in amino acids: CTSGQGSGRGTEAFF. The CDR3 DNA reads TGCACCAGCGGCCAAGGCTCGGGTAGGGGCACTGAAGCTTTCTTT.

The chain carries TRBV28 and TRBJ2-7, with 8 nucleotides matching TRBD1. The CDR3 sequence is 15 residues long. CDR1 is MDHEN, CDR2 SYDVKM, per germline. Trimming cost V 3 bases and J 7 bases; bases outside gene matches: 11. The CDR3 DNA follows: TGTGCCAGCAGTTTGATTCGGACAGGGACTCAAGAGCAGTACTTC. It codes for CASSLIRTGTQEQYF.

V and J are TRBV27 and TRBJ2-4; 8 bases map to TRBD1. The germline V gene encodes CDR1 MNHEY and CDR2 SMNVEV (reference sequence). The CDR3 is 14 amino acids. The ends lost 5 bases at V and 4 bases at J; junction bases unmatched: 4. The CDR3: CASSAGTGKNIQYF. CDR3 in DNA: TGTGCCAGCAGTGCCGGGACAGGAAAAAACATTCAGTACTTC.

The rearrangement uses TRBV15 and TRBJ1-2, with a possible D match to TRBD1 (5 bases). The germline CDR1 and CDR2 sequences are LNHNV and YYDKDF (reference sequence). Trimming pared 5 bases from V and 1 base from J, leaving 14 bases between. The CDR3 loop spans 15 amino acids. Here the CDR3 DNA reads TGTGCCACCAGCCCGGGGCAGTTCTATAACTATGGCTACACCTTC. It yields the protein CATSPGQFYNYGYTF.

The V call is TRBV6-1, the J call TRBJ2-3; D unclear. CDR3 length equals 14 residues. V was pared by 2 bases and J by 5 bases, with 11 bases between. Germline V gives CDR1 MNHNS, CDR2 SASEGT. CDR3 DNA sequence: TGTGCCAGCAGTGAACCCTACAGCCTAGATACGCAGTATTTT. This codes for CASSEPYSLDTQYF.

The chain uses TRBV15 and TRBJ2-5; TRBD1 agrees at 7 bases. The CDR3 has 15 amino acids. V lost 3 bases, J lost 1 base, and 5 bases stayed unmatched. Germline V gene sequence: CDR1 LNHNV, CDR2 YYDKDF (reference sequence). The CDR3 DNA sequence: TGTGCCACCAGCAGGGAAACAGGGGCCCAAGAGACCCAGTACTTC. This sequence encodes CATSRETGAQETQYF. Variable domain in full (rest from reference TRBV15 and TRBJ2-5): DAMVIQNPRYQVTQFGKPVTLSCSQTLNHNVMYWYQQKSSQAPKLLFHYYDKDFNNEADTPDNFQSRRPNTSFCFLDIRSPGLGDTAMYLCATSRETGAQETQYFGPGTRLLVL.

This rearrangement joins TRBV7-9 to TRBJ1-2; D may be TRBD1 (5 bases). V lost 4 bases and J lost 2, with 8 bases in between. Germline assignment: CDR1 SEHNR and CDR2 FQNEAQ (reference sequence). CDR3 length: 13 residues. CDR3 DNA sequence: TGTGCCAGCAGCTCGACAGTCAACTATGGCTACACCTTC. It encodes CASSSTVNYGYTF.

This clone was detected only once. CDR3 residues: CASTLDRGYEQYF. In DNA, the CDR3 is TGTGCCAGCACCTTGGACAGGGGCTACGAGCAGTACTTC. The rearrangement uses TRBV6-1 and TRBJ2-7; TRBD1 matches 9 bases. This CDR3 has 13 amino acids. Germline V CDR1 and CDR2: MNHNS, SASEGT. J gave up 3 bases and V 7 bases, and 4 bases lay outside the gene matches.

The rearrangement uses TRBV7-9 and TRBJ2-3, with a weak D call TRBD1 (6 bases). Germline CDR1 reads SEHNR; CDR2 reads FQNEAQ (reference sequence). Trimming took off 1 base at V and 0 bases at J, with 14 bases between the two ends. The CDR3 is 17 residues long. In DNA form, the CDR3 reads TGTGCCAGCAGCTTAGAAGCGATGGACAGTAGCACAGATACGCAGTATTTT. It codes for CASSLEAMDSSTDTQYF.

The chain links TRBV15 to TRBJ2-3, with no clear D. The CDR3 contains 12 residues. CDR1 is LNHNV and CDR2 is YYDKDF in the germline V gene (reference sequence). The V and J ends lost 1 base and 6 bases respectively, with 5 bases between them. The CDR3 loop is CATSRALDTQYF. The CDR3 DNA reads as TGTGCCACCAGCAGAGCCCTCGATACGCAGTATTTT.

This chain joins TRBV19 and TRBJ1-5; D unresolved. CDR1 is LNHDA and CDR2 is SQIVND in the germline V gene (reference sequence). This CDR3 spans 17 amino acids. Trimming took 2 bases from V and 1 from J, leaving 15 bases between them. The CDR3 loop is CASSITSPGNSNQPQHF. CDR3 coding DNA: TGTGCCAGTAGTATAACCTCACCCGGGAACAGCAATCAGCCCCAGCATTTT. The whole variable domain, filled in from reference TRBV19 and TRBJ1-5, reads DGGITQSPKYLFRKEGQNVTLSCEQNLNHDAMYWYRQDPGQGLRLIYYSQIVNDFQKGDIAEGYSVSREKKESFPLTVTSAQKNPTAFYLCASSITSPGNSNQPQHFGDGTRLSIL.

V is TRBV29-1 and J is TRBJ2-7; D not certain. The CDR3 spans 13 residues. The V end lost 1 base, the J end lost 0 bases, and 7 bases lay between the germline ends. CDR1 SQVTM and CDR2 ANQGSEA come from the germline V gene. DNA for the CDR3: TGCAGCGTTGAAGGACACCACTCCTACGAGCAGTACTTC. Its protein is CSVEGHHSYEQYF.

V usage is TRBV10-1 and J usage is TRBJ1-2; D ambiguous. Trimming pared 5 bases from V and 0 bases from J, leaving 7 bases between. The CDR3 extends over 13 amino acids. Germline V gene data show CDR1 as WNHNN and CDR2 as SYGVQD (reference sequence). This CDR3 reads CASSIEANYGYTF. The CDR3 DNA follows: TGCGCCAGCAGTATCGAGGCTAACTATGGCTACACCTTC.

The J gene is TRBJ1-5, the V gene TRBV6-1; no clear D. This CDR3 is built from 13 residues. Germline-derived CDR1 and CDR2 are MNHNS and SASEGT. Between the trimmed V and J ends, which lost 7 bases and 0 bases, there was a span of 7 bases. This CDR3 is CASNQNSNQPQHF. The CDR3 DNA is TGTGCCAGCAACCAGAATAGCAATCAGCCCCAGCATTTT.

In its sample, this clone was seen a few times. This sequence joins TRBV7-9 and TRBJ1-4, with D perhaps TRBD1 (5 bases). CDR3 length equals 14 residues. Germline CDR1 SEHNR, CDR2 FQNEAQ (reference sequence). V lost 3 bases to trimming and J lost 7 bases, with 12 bases between them. Written as DNA, the CDR3 is TGTGCCAGCAGCTTCGGCAGGGAAAGTGAAAAACTGTTTTTT. Its translation is CASSFGRESEKLFF.

This clone was detected only once. As DNA, the CDR3 is TGCGCCAGCAGTAGACTAGCGGGAGGGCACAGTGAGCAGTTCTTC. It encodes CASSRLAGGHSEQFF. The V and J genes are TRBV10-2 and TRBJ2-1, with TRBD2 matching over 14 bases. The V gene's germline CDR1 is WSHSY and CDR2 SAAADI. CDR3 length: 15 residues. V gave up 5 bases and J gave up 9 bases; unmatched junction bases: 6.

This clone has more than one count but fewer than ten. The chain recombines TRBV7-3 with TRBJ2-5; TRBD2 aligns across 8 bases. CDR1 and CDR2 (germline): SGHTA, FQGTGA. CDR3 length equals 15 residues. The V segment lost 4 bases and the J segment 4 bases; nucleotides outside the gene matches: 8. CDR3: CASSSSSGLSETQYF. CDR3 nucleotide sequence: TGTGCCAGCAGCTCTTCTAGCGGGTTATCAGAGACCCAGTACTTC. Together with reference TRBV7-3 and TRBJ2-5, the CDR3 gives the full variable domain: GAGVSQTPSNKVTEKGKYVELRCDPISGHTALYWYRQSLGQGPEFLIYFQGTGAADDSGLPNDRFFAVRPEGSVSTLKIQRTERGDSAVYLCASSSSSGLSETQYFGPGTRLLVL.

This clone came up a few times. The chain uses TRBV18 and TRBJ2-7; tentatively, D is TRBD1 or TRBD2 (5 bases each). Germline assignment: CDR1 KGHSH and CDR2 LQKENI. V gave up 3 bases and J gave up 6 bases, with 15 bases separating them. The CDR3 has 14 residues. The CDR3 nucleotides are TGTGCCAGCTCACCCGCCAATAGGGGACGCGAGCAGTACTTC. It translates to CASSPANRGREQYF.

This chain uses TRBV9 with TRBJ2-1, with 15 bases fitting TRBD2. CDR1 SGDLS and CDR2 YYNGEE come from the germline V gene. V trimming: 3 bases; J trimming: 3 bases; junction bases outside the gene matches: 7. The CDR3 has 18 residues. DNA for the CDR3: TGTGCCAGCAGCGCCTACGGACTAGCGGGAGGGCTCTACAATGAGCAGTTCTTC. Encoded protein: CASSAYGLAGGLYNEQFF.

The J gene is TRBJ1-5, the V gene TRBV2, with TRBD1 matching 7 bases. Germline values: CDR1 SNHLY, CDR2 FYNNEI. CDR3 length: 12 amino acids. V lost 2 bases to trimming and J lost 14 bases; unmatched junction nucleotides: 6. The CDR3 DNA sequence: TGTGCCAGCAGTGAAACGCAGGGGGAGAAGCATTTT. As protein: CASSETQGEKHF.

The CDR3 loop reads CASSFLQGFSGANVLTF. DNA of the CDR3: TGTGCCAGCAGCTTTCTACAGGGGTTCTCTGGGGCCAACGTCCTGACTTTC. The chain carries TRBV7-9 and TRBJ2-6, with 7 bases lining up with TRBD1. J gave up 0 bases and V 3 bases, and 5 bases lay outside the gene matches. Germline V CDR1 and CDR2: SEHNR, FQNEAQ (reference sequence). This CDR3 comprises 17 residues.